The clone carrying this T cell receptor (beta chain) has a count of ten or more. No antigen is known for it. Alpha and beta constant-region primers primed reverse transcription of about 470 ng RNA. Each of the alpha and beta chains got its own library through chain-specific third strand synthesis with indices. A 12-nucleotide barcode per molecule came from two concatenated random hexamers added pre-amplification. TCRdb ran MiXCR on the 5' RACE reads and lists one entry per CDR3 protein. The repertoire includes fewer than 20,000 distinct CDR3 sequences, roughly 7.6% of them detected once, and around 7.9% sits in the top ten. The data belong to a study of HIV-infected patients and healthy controls. Study observations and caveats: Healthy controls carried many MAIT alpha-chain CDR3s, while HIV+ repertoires had few. The authors saw processing only sixteen HIV-infected individuals as a major limitation on generality. CMV-associated CDR3s mostly grew nonsignificantly during therapy, while HIV-associated CDR3s declined significantly.

With V trimmed by 3 bases and J by 3 bases, 15 bases remained unmatched. This CDR3 comprises 18 residues. From germline, CDR1 is SGHNT and CDR2 YYREEE (reference sequence). Whole blood was used without fractionation, so all unsorted peripheral T cells were included. V is TRBV5-4 and J is TRBJ2-3, with TRBD2 matching over 8 bases. This receptor was obtained from an adult in good health. The sequenced sample consisted of blood. The CDR3 nucleotides read TGTGCCAGCAGCTCGGGGGTTGCGGGACTAGAGGCTACAGATACGCAGTATTTT. The encoded protein is CASSSGVAGLEATDTQYF.